These 10 T cell receptor beta chains were all obtained from the same sample, sequenced in a study of blood T cell repertoires in COVID-19 (dated by TCRdb to 2018 to 2021). The receptor library was made with the immunoSEQ multiplex PCR assay. TCRdb stores this immuneACCESS table with in-frame sequences only. Part of the clones is absent; in the studies checked, under half of the shortfall reflects unresolved V genes, and no reason is known for the rest. Present in this sample are 150,000 to 200,000 clones, roughly nine tenths of which were seen just once. 7% to 7.5% of the sample is held by the ten biggest clonotypes. The sample taken for sequencing was peripheral blood. These receptors came from a woman of 80 years or more in a cohort sampled during active or convalescent COVID-19.

This clone has more than one count but fewer than ten. This chain connects TRBV27 to TRBJ1-1; maybe TRBD1 (5 bases). V lost 4 bases and J 0 bases, leaving 9 bases between the germline ends. The CDR3 has 14 amino acids. Germline V CDR1 and CDR2: MNHEY, SMNVEV (reference sequence). The chain's CDR3 is CASSWAGLNTEAFF. The CDR3 DNA reads TGTGCCAGCAGTTGGGCGGGACTGAACACTGAAGCTTTCTTT.

This rearrangement joins TRBV28 to TRBJ1-2; maybe TRBD1 (5 bases). Germline V lookup: CDR1 MDHEN, CDR2 SYDVKM. The CDR3 runs to 15 residues. Trimming removed 3 bases at V and 5 bases at J, with 16 bases between. DNA for the CDR3: TGTGCCAGCAGTTTGGGGGGTGCCTTGGGGTATGGCTACACCTTC. Its translation is CASSLGGALGYGYTF.

This clone has a handful of counts. The chain recombines TRBV6-4 with TRBJ1-6; D call uncertain. Trimming removed 10 bases from V and 9 bases from J, with 22 bases in between. CDR1 and CDR2 from the germline V gene are MRHNA and SNTAGT. This CDR3 has 15 amino acids. The CDR3 region is CAIKGFRGCRSPLHF. The CDR3 DNA sequence: TGTGCCATCAAGGGTTTCCGGGGATGCCGTTCACCCCTCCACTTT.

This chain's CDR3 is CASSLPGQVQETQYF. CDR3 coding DNA: TGTGCCAGCAGCTTACCCGGACAGGTCCAAGAGACCCAGTACTTC. The gene calls are TRBV7-6 and TRBJ2-5; 7 bases agree with TRBD1. Per the germline V gene, CDR1 is SGHVS and CDR2 is FNYEAQ. The junction had 4 bases not matched to a gene; V was cut back by 2 bases and J by 1 base. This CDR3 comprises 15 residues.

This clone came up once. J is TRBJ1-1 and V is TRBV5-5, with D unresolved. This CDR3 is 13 amino acids long. Germline CDR1 SGHKS, CDR2 YYEKEE (reference sequence). Trimming left V 0 bases short and J 4 bases short, with 7 bases between. The CDR3 is CASSLGDFTEAFF. The CDR3 DNA reads TGTGCCAGCAGCTTGGGAGATTTCACTGAAGCTTTCTTT.

The V call is TRBV25-1, the J call TRBJ2-1, with D uncertain. Trimming pared 0 bases from V and 6 bases from J, leaving 6 bases between. CDR1 and CDR2 (germline): MGHDK, SYGVNS. The CDR3 is 13 residues long. The CDR3 nucleotides are TGTGCCAGCAGTGAATACTCCCGCAATGAGCAGTTCTTC. Protein sequence: CASSEYSRNEQFF.

This chain joins TRBV7-2 and TRBJ1-2; D is uncertain. Germline assignment: CDR1 SGHTA and CDR2 FQGNSA. Trimming took 5 bases from V and 3 from J, leaving 19 bases between them. The CDR3 totals 16 residues. CDR3 residues: CASSTTVGVQHYGYTF. CDR3 nucleotides: TGTGCCAGCAGCACAACCGTCGGGGTCCAACACTATGGCTACACCTTC.

In this sample, this clone turned up once. The chain is built from TRBV6-5 and TRBJ1-2; 8 positions match TRBD1. This CDR3 comprises 13 residues. Germline V gives CDR1 MNHEY, CDR2 SVGAGI. V lost 6 bases to trimming and J lost 4 bases; unmatched junction nucleotides: 4. The CDR3 DNA is TGTGCCAGCAGCCCGGGACAGGTCTATGGCTACACCTTC. Residues: CASSPGQVYGYTF.

The chain is built from TRBV4-3 and TRBJ1-6; TRBD1 is a possible D gene (6 bases). The V end was cut by 0 bases, the J end by 10 bases, with 13 bases between. The CDR3 is 15 residues long. The germline V gene has CDR1 LGHNA and CDR2 YSLEER. CDR3 loop: CASSQEGGLGSPLHF. Written as DNA, the CDR3 is TGCGCCAGCAGCCAAGAGGGGGGGCTGGGATCACCCCTCCACTTT.

CDR3 region: CASSLNRYSNQPQHF. The CDR3 nucleotides are TGTGCCAGCAGTTTGAACAGATATAGCAATCAGCCCCAGCATTTT. This rearrangement joins TRBV28 to TRBJ1-5, with D unresolved. The CDR3 is 15 residues long. Trimming removed 3 bases from V and 0 bases from J, with 9 bases in between. Germline V gives CDR1 MDHEN, CDR2 SYDVKM.